The T cell receptor beta chain under discussion was sequenced for a study of T cell responses to AZD1222 COVID-19 vaccine. Study results and caveats: Repertoires were sampled only after the peak T cell response. The study identified only five to seven AZD1222 recipients as seropositive at baseline. Spike-specific TCR breadth and depth grew following two AZD1222 doses. Clonal diversity was possibly underestimated; the donors were predominantly white British and more often female.

Comment on this clone: Its matching antigen is unknown.

Clones were read by immunoSEQ multiplex PCR, and TCRdb kept only the in-frame ones, dropping some. The sample yields roughly 150,000 clones, over 75% seen once. Trimming stripped 3 bases from V and 5 bases from J, with 16 bases between. The CDR3 is made up of 16 amino acids. Per the germline V gene, CDR1 is SGHTA and CDR2 is FQGNSA. The receptor was isolated from an adult in good health. This chain links TRBV7-2 with TRBJ1-4; D possibly corresponds to TRBD1 (6 bases). This material consisted of peripheral blood, taken on day 0 of AZD1222 vaccination. CDR3: CASSLGVTGLNEKLFF. The CDR3 DNA sequence: TGTGCCAGCAGCTTGGGGGTGACAGGCTTAAATGAAAAACTGTTTTTT.